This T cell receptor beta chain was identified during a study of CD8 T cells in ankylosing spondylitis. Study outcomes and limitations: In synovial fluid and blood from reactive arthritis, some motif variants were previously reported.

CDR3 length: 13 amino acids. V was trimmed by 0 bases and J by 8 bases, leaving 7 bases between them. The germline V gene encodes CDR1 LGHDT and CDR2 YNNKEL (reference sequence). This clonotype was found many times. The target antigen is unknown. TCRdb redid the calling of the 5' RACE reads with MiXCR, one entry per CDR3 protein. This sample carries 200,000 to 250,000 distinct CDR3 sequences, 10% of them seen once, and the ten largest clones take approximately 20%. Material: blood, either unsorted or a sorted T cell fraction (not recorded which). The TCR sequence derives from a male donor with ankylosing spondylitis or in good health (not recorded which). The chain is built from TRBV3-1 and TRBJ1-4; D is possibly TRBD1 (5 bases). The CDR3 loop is CASSQDWGEKLFF. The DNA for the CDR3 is TGTGCCAGCAGCCAAGATTGGGGGGAAAAACTGTTTTTT.